The table lists the clone carrying this T cell receptor beta chain with many counts. Its target is unknown. V was pared by 0 bases and J by 10 bases, with 10 bases between. This CDR3 comprises 13 residues. Per germline, CDR1 SGHNT and CDR2 YENEEA. The data were obtained in a study of blood T cells in healthy people across ages. General study results and limits: Aged donors had fewer naive CD4+ cells and lower diversity than long-lived donors.

Next came a second PCR, run for about 6 to 12 cycles, which used a sample-barcoded 5' primer along with a J-beta primer mix. TCRdb reprocessed the 5' RACE reads via MiXCR and lists one record per CDR3 protein. The sample has roughly 680,000 distinct CDR3 sequences, around 50% seen once. The receptor comes from an elderly woman in good health. The chain has TRBV11-3 and TRBJ2-1; no reliable D call. Source material: blood. The CDR3 DNA sequence: TGTGCCAGCAGCTTAGAGGTGTCAGACGAGCAGTTCTTC. This gives the protein CASSLEVSDEQFF.